The sequence of this TCR beta chain was determined in a study of OX40 agonist ivuxolimab in advanced cancers. Study at large: Patients were treated with intravenous ivuxolimab, dosed at 0.01 to 10 mg/kg and infused every 2 weeks. Partial responses occurred in Three dose-escalation patients, one with hepatocellular carcinoma and two with cutaneous melanoma.

Repertoires were generated with immunoSEQ multiplex PCR, while TCRdb's copy carries only in-frame clones and drops some. The data contain about 53,000 clones, roughly four fifths of them seen just once; the ten biggest clones take up more than 1.1%. The TCR was taken from an adult with an advanced solid tumor such as melanoma, head and neck, liver or kidney cancer. Here the sequenced sample was CD4+ or CD8+ T cells sorted from blood, taken in a trial of the OX40 agonist ivuxolimab.

The CDR3 sequence: CASSLRLAGGGTTGELFF. Written as DNA, the CDR3 is TGTGCCAGCAGCTTGCGACTAGCGGGAGGGGGAACGACCGGGGAGCTGTTTTTT. The chain has TRBV9 and TRBJ2-2; 14 bases align to TRBD2. Losses at the gene ends were 4 bases for V and 5 bases for J; bases not matched to a gene: 10. CDR3 length equals 18 residues. Germline CDR1 and CDR2: SGDLS and YYNGEE.